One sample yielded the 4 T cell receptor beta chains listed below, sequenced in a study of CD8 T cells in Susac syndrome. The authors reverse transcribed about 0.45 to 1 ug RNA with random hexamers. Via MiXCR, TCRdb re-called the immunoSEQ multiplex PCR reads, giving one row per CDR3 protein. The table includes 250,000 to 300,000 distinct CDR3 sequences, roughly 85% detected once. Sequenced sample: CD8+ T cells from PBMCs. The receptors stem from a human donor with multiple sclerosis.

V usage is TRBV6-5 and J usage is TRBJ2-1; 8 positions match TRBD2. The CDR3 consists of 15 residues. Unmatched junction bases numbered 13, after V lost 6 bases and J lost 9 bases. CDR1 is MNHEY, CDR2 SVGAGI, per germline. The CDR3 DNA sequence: TGTGCCAGCAGCGGCGAGACTAGCGTTTCGGGTGAGCAGTTCTTC. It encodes CASSGETSVSGEQFF.

CDR3 nucleotides: TGTGCCAGCTCGGACAGTTCCATGACCTACGAGCAGTACTTC. As protein: CASSDSSMTYEQYF. The V and J genes are TRBV25-1 and TRBJ2-7; perhaps TRBD1 as D (6 bases). The CDR3 contains 14 residues. Trimming shortened V by 8 bases and J by 2 bases, and 16 bases separated the two germline ends. Per the germline V gene, CDR1 is MGHDK and CDR2 is SYGVNS.

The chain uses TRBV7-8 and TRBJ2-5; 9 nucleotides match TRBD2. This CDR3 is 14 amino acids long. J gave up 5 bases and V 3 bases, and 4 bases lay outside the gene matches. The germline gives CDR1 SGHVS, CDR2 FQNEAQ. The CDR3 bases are TGTGCCAGCAGCTTTGAGCTAGCGGGGGAGACCCAGTACTTC. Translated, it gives CASSFELAGETQYF.

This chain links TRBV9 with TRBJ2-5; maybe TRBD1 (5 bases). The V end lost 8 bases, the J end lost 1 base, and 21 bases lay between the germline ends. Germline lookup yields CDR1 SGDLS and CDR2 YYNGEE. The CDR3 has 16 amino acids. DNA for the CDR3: TGTGCCAGAGCCTTGATCAGGGCAGGAAGCCAAGAGACCCAGTACTTC. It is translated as CARALIRAGSQETQYF. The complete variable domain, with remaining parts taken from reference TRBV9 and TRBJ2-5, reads DSGVTQTPKHLITATGQRVTLRCSPRSGDLSVYWYQQSLDQGLQFLIQYYNGEERAKGNILERFSAQQFPDLHSELNLSSLELGDSALYFCARALIRAGSQETQYFGPGTRLLVL.